A selection of T cell receptor beta chains follows, all from one sample in a study of cytomegalovirus exposure and HLA in healthy donors. Clones were read by immunoSEQ multiplex PCR, and TCRdb kept only the in-frame ones, dropping some. The sample comprises tens of thousands of clones, approximately 79% of which are singletons, and 2.5% to 3.5% rests with the top ten. The sample was PBMCs. The source of these receptors is a man between 25 and 39 years old in good health and CMV-seronegative. The CDR3 runs from the conserved cysteine through the conserved F or W. A D gene is named only where the DNA matches it firmly. Clone size appears in some rows only: once, few, many, or a class for an expanded clone.

v_gene	j_gene	d_gene	abundance	CDR3aa	CDR3nt
TRBV6-1	TRBJ1-1	TRBD1	NA	CAITGTGVEAFF	TGTGCCATTACCGGGACAGGGGTCGAAGCTTTCTTT
TRBV19	TRBJ1-5	NA	NA	CASSTQINQPQHF	TGTGCCAGTAGTACCCAGATCAATCAGCCCCAGCATTTT
TRBV27	TRBJ2-2	NA	NA	CASSLSSRTGELFF	TGTGCCAGCAGTTTATCTTCGAGGACCGGGGAGCTGTTTTTT
TRBV5-1	TRBJ1-2	TRBD1	NA	CASSLGTGANYGYTF	TGCGCCAGCAGCTTGGGGACAGGGGCGAACTATGGCTACACCTTC
TRBV5-1	TRBJ2-3	TRBD2	NA	CASSLEPSGGYSTDTQYF	TGCGCCAGCAGCTTGGAGCCTAGCGGGGGGTACAGCACAGATACGCAGTATTTT
TRBV7-9	TRBJ1-3	TRBD1	few	CASSSLGGSGNTIYF	TGTGCCAGCAGCTCCCTAGGGGGCTCCGGAAACACCATATATTTT
TRBV7-2	TRBJ1-2	TRBD1	NA	CASSPWTGAAYGYTF	TGTGCCAGCAGCCCCTGGACAGGGGCTGCCTATGGCTACACCTTC
TRBV10-2	TRBJ1-1	NA	NA	CASSIGTEAFF	TGCGCCAGCAGTATCGGCACTGAAGCTTTCTTT
TRBV5-4	TRBJ1-2	NA	NA	CASSLKDRRTNYGYTF	TGTGCCAGCAGCTTAAAAGACAGGAGAACTAACTATGGCTACACCTTC
TRBV28	TRBJ1-2	NA	NA	CASSSETGSANYGYTF	TGTGCCAGCAGTTCAGAGACAGGATCAGCTAACTATGGCTACACCTTC
TRBV28	TRBJ1-6	TRBD1	NA	CASSPRTGANSPLHF	TGTGCCAGCAGTCCAAGGACAGGAGCAAATTCACCCCTCCACTTT
TRBV7-8	TRBJ1-2	NA	NA	CASSRAGQGSDIGYTF	TGTGCCAGCAGCCGCGCCGGGCAGGGGAGTGATATTGGCTACACCTTC
TRBV19	TRBJ1-1	NA	NA	CASSRPLGNAEAFF	TGTGCCAGTAGTCGCCCCCTCGGGAACGCTGAAGCTTTCTTT
TRBV5-1	TRBJ2-7	TRBD1	NA	CASSFSGQGRGEQYF	TGCGCCAGCAGCTTTTCTGGACAGGGACGGGGCGAGCAGTACTTC
TRBV7-2	TRBJ1-5	NA	NA	CASSSGQSNQPQHF	TGTGCCAGCAGCTCTGGACAGTCAAATCAGCCCCAGCATTTT
TRBV5-4	TRBJ1-2	TRBD1	NA	CASSRGQGSIYGYTF	TGTGCCAGCAGTCGTGGACAGGGGAGTATCTACGGCTACACCTTC
TRBV7-2	TRBJ2-5	TRBD1	NA	CASSLTGVQETQYF	TGTGCCAGCAGCTTAACAGGGGTCCAAGAGACCCAGTACTTC
TRBV27	TRBJ1-4	NA	NA	CASSPLLGGSGEKLFF	TGTGCCAGCAGTCCGCTCTTGGGGGGTTCCGGTGAAAAACTGTTTTTT
TRBV18	TRBJ2-2	NA	NA	CASSPNAGLPLNTGELFF	TGTGCCAGCTCACCAAACGCGGGACTCCCCTTGAACACCGGGGAGCTGTTTTTT
TRBV29-1	TRBJ2-1	TRBD1	NA	CSVRDRVDNEQFF	TGCAGCGTTAGGGACAGGGTGGACAATGAGCAGTTCTTC
TRBV7-8	TRBJ1-1	NA	NA	CASSLVEGYTEAFF	TGTGCCAGCAGCTTAGTTGAGGGATACACTGAAGCTTTCTTT
TRBV4-2	TRBJ2-3	TRBD2	NA	CASSQEQERGSTDTQYF	TGTGCCAGCAGCCAAGAGCAGGAGCGGGGGTCCACAGATACGCAGTATTTT
TRBV6-5	TRBJ1-2	NA	NA	CASTRRQDYGYTF	TGTGCCAGCACCAGGAGGCAGGACTATGGCTACACCTTC
TRBV5-1	TRBJ2-1	TRBD1	NA	CASTLDRGNEQFF	TGCGCCAGCACCCTTGACAGGGGTAATGAGCAGTTCTTC
TRBV27	TRBJ1-1	TRBD1	NA	CASSKGTAENTEAFF	TGTGCCAGCAGTAAAGGGACAGCGGAGAACACTGAAGCTTTCTTT
TRBV6-5	TRBJ1-1	TRBD1	NA	CASSGRGRGDEAFF	TGTGCCAGCAGTGGCAGGGGGCGCGGTGATGAAGCTTTCTTT
TRBV28	TRBJ2-6	NA	NA	CASRRGPGANVLTF	TGTGCCAGCAGGCGAGGGCCTGGGGCCAACGTCCTGACTTTC
TRBV19	TRBJ1-5	TRBD1	NA	CASSGDRGPWQPQHF	TGTGCCAGTAGTGGGGACAGAGGGCCCTGGCAGCCCCAGCATTTT
TRBV19	TRBJ2-3	TRBD2	once	CASSTLASYTDTQYF	TGTGCCAGTAGTACACTAGCGAGTTACACAGATACGCAGTATTTT
TRBV18	TRBJ2-1	TRBD2	NA	CASSRGTSGGPYNEQFF	TGTGCCAGCTCACGCGGGACTAGCGGGGGGCCCTACAATGAGCAGTTCTTC
TRBV30	TRBJ1-1	TRBD1	few	CACNRGQVAPLRAFF	TGTGCCTGCAACCGGGGACAGGTCGCCCCTTTGAGGGCTTTCTTT
TRBV27	TRBJ2-6	NA	NA	CASSLRRQGPSSGANVLTF	TGTGCCAGCAGTTTAAGAAGGCAGGGGCCTAGCTCTGGGGCCAACGTCCTGACTTTC
TRBV7-2	TRBJ1-2	TRBD1	NA	CASSLARTGAYGYTF	TGTGCCAGCAGCTTAGCCCGGACAGGAGCCTATGGCTACACCTTC
TRBV19	TRBJ1-5	NA	NA	CASSILTPSNQPQHF	TGTGCCAGTAGTATTCTGACTCCTAGCAATCAGCCCCAGCATTTT
TRBV2	TRBJ1-5	NA	NA	CASSEGSRGRGQPQHF	TGTGCCAGCAGTGAAGGGTCGCGGGGGCGAGGTCAGCCCCAGCATTTT
TRBV5-1	TRBJ2-7	NA	once	CASSTSGEQYF	TGCGCCAGCAGCACCTCGGGCGAGCAGTACTTC
TRBV30	TRBJ2-7	TRBD1	NA	CAWSFRDRGSHEQYF	TGTGCCTGGAGTTTCCGGGACAGGGGCTCCCACGAGCAGTACTTC
TRBV6-6	TRBJ2-3	NA	NA	CASSGTLDTQYF	TGTGCCAGCAGCGGGACATTAGATACGCAGTATTTT
TRBV7-2	TRBJ1-1	TRBD1	once	CASSPGQGRVAFF	TGTGCCAGCAGCCCGGGACAGGGACGGGTAGCTTTCTTT
TRBV7-9	TRBJ1-6	NA	NA	CAILSAGQNSPLHF	TGTGCCATCCTCAGTGCCGGACAGAATTCACCCCTCCACTTT
TRBV9	TRBJ1-6	NA	NA	CASSVYRNSPLHF	TGTGCCAGCAGCGTCTACAGGAATTCACCCCTCCACTTT
TRBV6-1	TRBJ1-5	TRBD1	NA	CASSAPRGQGGNQPQHF	TGTGCCAGCAGTGCCCCCAGGGGACAGGGAGGGAATCAGCCCCAGCATTTT
TRBV5-4	TRBJ1-1	NA	once	CASSPRGTEAFF	TGTGCCAGCAGCCCGAGGGGGACTGAAGCTTTCTTT
TRBV7-9	TRBJ1-4	NA	NA	CASRDTSNEKLFF	TGTGCCAGCAGGGACACTTCTAATGAAAAACTGTTTTTT
TRBV5-1	TRBJ2-3	TRBD2	NA	CASSSRLAGVADTQYF	TGCGCCAGCAGCTCCCGACTAGCGGGGGTGGCAGATACGCAGTATTTT
TRBV28	TRBJ1-5	NA	few	CASSLAGGKARNQPQHF	TGTGCCAGCAGTTTAGCGGGGGGAAAGGCGCGTAATCAGCCCCAGCATTTT
TRBV6-1	TRBJ2-7	NA	few	CASSRDSNNEQYF	TGTGCCAGCTCACGGGACTCCAATAACGAGCAGTACTTC
TRBV2	TRBJ1-1	TRBD1	NA	CASSVGTGGTEAFF	TGTGCCAGCAGTGTGGGGACAGGGGGCACTGAAGCTTTCTTT
TRBV7-2	TRBJ2-5	TRBD2	NA	CASSLGVAGVETQYF	TGTGCCAGCAGCTTAGGGGTAGCGGGGGTGGAGACCCAGTACTTC
TRBV5-1	TRBJ2-4	TRBD1	NA	CASSLVPGQGNIQYF	TGCGCCAGCAGCTTGGTACCTGGACAGGGAAACATTCAGTACTTC
TRBV6-5	TRBJ2-5	NA	NA	CASSRQLQETQYF	TGTGCCAGCAGTCGACAGCTCCAAGAGACCCAGTACTTC
TRBV5-1	TRBJ2-7	NA	NA	CASSHYYEQYF	TGCGCCAGCAGTCACTACTACGAGCAGTACTTC
TRBV28	TRBJ1-2	TRBD1	NA	CASSSWGQGPSGYTF	TGTGCCAGCAGTTCTTGGGGACAGGGGCCCAGCGGCTACACCTTC
TRBV19	TRBJ2-7	NA	once	CASSWRRGSYEQYF	TGTGCCAGTAGTTGGCGACGGGGCTCCTACGAGCAGTACTTC
TRBV30	TRBJ1-4	TRBD1	NA	CAWSAGQGRYEKLFF	TGTGCCTGGAGTGCAGGACAGGGCCGGTACGAAAAACTGTTTTTT
TRBV5-1	TRBJ2-4	TRBD1	NA	CASNPGTGVYIQYF	TGCGCCAGCAATCCCGGGACAGGGGTTTATATTCAGTACTTC
TRBV6-6	TRBJ1-2	TRBD1	NA	CASRSGTGRGNYGYTF	TGTGCCAGCAGATCCGGGACAGGGAGGGGTAACTATGGCTACACCTTC
TRBV19	TRBJ2-7	NA	NA	CASQSTGSSYEQYF	TGTGCCAGCCAGTCAACAGGGTCCTCCTACGAGCAGTACTTC
TRBV19	TRBJ2-1	TRBD1	NA	CATKGQGEWNEQFF	TGTGCCACAAAGGGACAGGGGGAATGGAATGAGCAGTTCTTC